The 31 T cell receptor beta chains below all came from one sample that was sequenced in a study of cytomegalovirus exposure and HLA in healthy donors. Both 60 Vbeta primers and 13 Jbeta primers went into the PCR. The method was immunoSEQ multiplex PCR; TCRdb's version includes in-frame clones alone and lacks a portion of them. In the table there are about 97,000 clones, roughly 76% of which are singletons. The sequenced material came from PBMCs. These receptors were collected from a middle-aged man in good health and CMV-seronegative.

V is TRBV13 and J is TRBJ2-5, with D maybe TRBD1 (6 bases). Deletions cut 2 bases from V and 2 bases from J, with 9 bases between. The CDR3 consists of 14 residues. Germline CDR1 and CDR2: PRHDT and FYEKMQ (reference sequence). DNA for the CDR3: TGTGCCAGCAGCTTATCTCAGGGGCAAGAGACCCAGTACTTC. It codes for CASSLSQGQETQYF.

The gene calls are TRBV2 and TRBJ1-1, with 11 bases identical to TRBD1. The CDR3 runs to 15 residues. Germline loops: CDR1 SNHLY, CDR2 FYNNEI. Trimming removed 7 bases from V and 3 bases from J; junction bases left unmatched: 7. The CDR3 region is CASIRTGGPDTEAFF. In DNA, the CDR3 is TGTGCCAGCATCAGGACAGGGGGCCCCGACACTGAAGCTTTCTTT.

J is TRBJ1-2 and V is TRBV7-9; TRBD1 matches at 7 bases. Per germline, CDR1 SEHNR and CDR2 FQNEAQ (reference sequence). J gave up 4 bases and V 1 base, and 3 bases lay outside the gene matches. The CDR3 runs to 14 residues. The CDR3 sequence is CASSLVGTAYGYTF. Written as DNA, the CDR3 is TGTGCCAGCAGCTTAGTTGGGACAGCCTATGGCTACACCTTC.

The chain uses TRBV5-1 and TRBJ2-5; D unclear. CDR1 and CDR2 (germline): SGHRS, YFSETQ. V dropped 4 bases and J dropped 1 base, with 17 bases sitting between them. The CDR3 length is 16 residues. CDR3 nucleotide sequence: TGCGCCAGCAGCGCCGGAAGTCAGGCCTTCCAAGAGACCCAGTACTTC. As protein: CASSAGSQAFQETQYF.

The rearrangement joins TRBV7-2 to TRBJ2-4, with D possibly being TRBD2 (5 bases). Germline V CDR1 and CDR2: SGHTA, FQGNSA. This CDR3 region has 14 residues. V lost 5 bases, J lost 4 bases, and 12 bases lay in between. The CDR3 DNA reads TGTGCCAGCAGCCCCGGACTGGCGAAAAACATTCAGTACTTC. This translates into CASSPGLAKNIQYF.

In this sample, this clone turned up a few times. The rearrangement links TRBV4-2 to TRBJ2-1; 7 bases fit TRBD1. Germline V gene sequence: CDR1 LGHNA, CDR2 YNFKEQ. V dropped 0 bases and J dropped 1; count of bases not matched to a gene: 3. The CDR3 has 16 residues. The CDR3 DNA sequence: TGTGCCAGCAGCCAAGAGTCAGGGGGATCCTACAATGAGCAGTTCTTC. Its translation is CASSQESGGSYNEQFF.

V gene TRBV28 combines with J gene TRBJ2-7, with D possibly matching TRBD1 (6 bases). This CDR3 contains 13 residues. The V gene's germline CDR1 is MDHEN and CDR2 SYDVKM. V lost 0 bases, J lost 6 bases, and 9 bases lay in between. The CDR3 reads CASSLWGAGEQYF. The CDR3 coding sequence is TGTGCCAGCAGTTTATGGGGGGCGGGCGAGCAGTACTTC.

This clone was detected only a few times. Because it lacks the conserved phenylalanine or tryptophan at the end, this CDR3 is likely a read error. J is TRBJ1-5 and V is TRBV5-1; D is unresolved. Germline CDR1 is SGHRS and CDR2 is YFSETQ. The V gene lost 4 bases and the J gene lost 1 base, with 9 bases spanning the gap. The CDR3 runs 14 residues. The CDR3, as DNA: TGCGCCAGCAGCCCGGACGGGAGCAATCAGCCCCAGCATGTT. Amino acids: CASSPDGSNQPQHV.

This chain links TRBV4-3 with TRBJ2-3, with TRBD2 matching over 9 bases. Germline V lookup: CDR1 LGHNA, CDR2 YSLEER. CDR3 length: 16 residues. V lost 1 base, J lost 6 bases, and 8 bases stayed unmatched. The chain's CDR3 is CASSQVGGGARDTQYF. Here the CDR3 DNA reads TGCGCCAGCAGCCAAGTCGGCGGGGGGGCCCGGGATACGCAGTATTTT.

In this sample, this clone turned up a few times. The V gene is TRBV6-6, the J gene TRBJ2-7, with 7 bases matching TRBD1. Germline CDR1 MNHNY, CDR2 SVGAGI (reference sequence). After removal of 7 bases from V and 0 bases from J, the junction contained 9 bases not matched to a gene. This CDR3 spans 15 amino acids. CDR3 loop: CASTEGGPYSYEQYF. In DNA, the CDR3 is TGTGCCAGCACCGAAGGGGGCCCCTACTCCTACGAGCAGTACTTC.

This sequence joins TRBV11-2 and TRBJ1-2; D is ambiguous. This CDR3 has 15 amino acids. V was clipped by 5 bases and J by 6 bases, with 19 bases between them. The V gene's germline CDR1 is SGHAT and CDR2 FQNNGV. This chain's CDR3 is CASSTRKGLLHGYTF. The CDR3 coding sequence is TGTGCCAGCAGCACCCGAAAAGGACTCCTTCATGGCTACACCTTC.

In nucleotides, the CDR3 is TGTGCCAGCAGCTTAGGGAGGCTCCGAGGGGAGACCCAGTACTTC. Protein sequence: CASSLGRLRGETQYF. J is TRBJ2-5 and V is TRBV7-8, with D perhaps matching TRBD2 (5 bases). Trimming stripped 1 base from V and 5 bases from J, with 14 bases between. The V gene's germline CDR1 is SGHVS and CDR2 FQNEAQ. This CDR3 spans 15 amino acids.

This clone was picked up a small number of times. The rearrangement links TRBV19 to TRBJ1-1; the match to TRBD1 covers 7 bases. The V gene end was trimmed by 5 bases and the J gene end by 1 base; junction bases not matched to a gene: 4. The CDR3 is 14 amino acids. Germline CDR1 LNHDA, CDR2 SQIVND (reference sequence). CDR3 amino acids: CASSAQGKNTEAFF. The CDR3 DNA follows: TGTGCCAGTAGTGCACAGGGGAAGAACACTGAAGCTTTCTTT.

The chain employs TRBV29-1 and TRBJ2-1, with 9 positions matching TRBD2. Per germline, CDR1 SQVTM and CDR2 ANQGSEA. Trimming at V came to 2 bases and at J to 9 bases, leaving 5 bases not matched to a gene. This CDR3 is 13 amino acids long. The chain's CDR3 is CSVESLAGSEQFF. DNA of the CDR3: TGCAGCGTTGAATCTCTAGCGGGGTCTGAGCAGTTCTTC.

J is TRBJ1-2 and V is TRBV6-1, with 9 bases aligning to TRBD1. This CDR3 is built from 14 residues. Germline trimming cut 4 bases from V and 5 bases from J; bases unmatched to any gene: 5. Germline CDR1 MNHNS, CDR2 SASEGT. The CDR3 loop reads CASSGGQGLYGYTF. The CDR3 DNA follows: TGTGCCAGCAGTGGAGGACAGGGGCTATATGGCTACACCTTC.

This chain links TRBV2 with TRBJ1-5; 10 nucleotides match TRBD1. The germline V gene has CDR1 SNHLY and CDR2 FYNNEI. J was trimmed by 6 bases and V by 8 bases; bases with no gene match: 10. The CDR3 is 15 residues long. The CDR3 region has the DNA TGTGCCAGCGGAAGCGACAGGGGGCGAGGTCAGCCCCAGCATTTT. Translating gives CASGSDRGRGQPQHF.

This clone has just one count. V usage is TRBV7-7 and J usage is TRBJ2-1, with 13 bases identical to TRBD2. The CDR3 covers 16 residues. After removal of 5 bases from V and 6 bases from J, the junction contained 7 bases not matched to a gene. In germline, CDR1 is SSHAT, CDR2 FNYEAQ (reference sequence). CDR3 amino acids: CASSARLAGGPNEQFF. The CDR3 DNA follows: TGTGCCAGCAGCGCCCGACTAGCGGGGGGCCCCAATGAGCAGTTCTTC. Using reference TRBV7-7 and TRBJ2-1 for the parts outside the CDR3, the full variable domain is GAGVSQSPRYKVTKRGQDVTLRCDPISSHATLYWYQQALGQGPEFLTYFNYEAQPDKSGLPSDRFSAERPEGSISTLTIQRTEQRDSAMYRCASSARLAGGPNEQFFGPGTRLTVL.

The V and J genes are TRBV7-9 and TRBJ2-5, with D possibly being TRBD2 (5 bases). The CDR3 covers 14 residues. The V gene lost 6 bases and the J gene lost 5 bases, with 16 bases spanning the gap. Per the germline V gene, CDR1 is SEHNR and CDR2 is FQNEAQ (reference sequence). CDR3 DNA sequence: TGTGCCAGCAGTCAACCCTCGGGGTTTGAGACCCAGTACTTC. Amino acid sequence: CASSQPSGFETQYF. Together with reference TRBV7-9 and TRBJ2-5, the CDR3 gives the full variable domain: DTGVSQNPRHKITKRGQNVTFRCDPISEHNRLYWYRQTLGQGPEFLTYFQNEAQLEKSRLLSDRFSAERPKGSFSTLEIQRTEQGDSAMYLCASSQPSGFETQYFGPGTRLLVL.

This clone was counted between two and nine times. V gene TRBV4-3 combines with J gene TRBJ1-2; the D is unclear. This CDR3 contains 15 residues. Trimming left V 0 bases short and J 8 bases short, with 16 bases between. Germline loops: CDR1 LGHNA, CDR2 YSLEER. The CDR3 spells CASSQERYVGSGYTF. CDR3 nucleotide sequence: TGCGCCAGCAGCCAAGAAAGATACGTAGGGAGCGGCTACACCTTC.

This clone was seen more than once but under ten times. The chain combines TRBV7-2 with TRBJ2-5; the D gene is possibly TRBD1 (7 bases). The CDR3 is made up of 14 amino acids. Germline V lookup: CDR1 SGHTA, CDR2 FQGNSA. V lost 4 bases to trimming and J lost 4 bases, with 13 bases between them. The CDR3 sequence is CASSYQGGGETQYF. Here the CDR3 DNA reads TGTGCCAGCAGCTACCAGGGGGGTGGAGAGACCCAGTACTTC.

This chain links TRBV28 with TRBJ2-3, with a weak D call TRBD2 (5 bases). The length of the CDR3 is 15 residues. Deletions cut 6 bases from V and 1 base from J, with 14 bases between. Germline CDR1 MDHEN, CDR2 SYDVKM. The CDR3 DNA reads as TGTGCCAGCAGCTCCCGGTGGGGAGGCACAGATACGCAGTATTTT. The encoded protein is CASSSRWGGTDTQYF.

The chain joins TRBV2 to TRBJ2-1, with 10 positions matching TRBD1. V lost 7 bases and J lost 3; bases outside the gene matches: 3. The CDR3 runs 14 residues. In germline, CDR1 is SNHLY, CDR2 FYNNEI. The CDR3 reads CASIGTGDYNEQFF. The CDR3 DNA reads TGTGCCAGCATAGGGACAGGGGACTACAATGAGCAGTTCTTC.

This chain connects TRBV4-1 to TRBJ2-7, with D perhaps TRBD1 (6 bases). Germline CDR1 MGHRA, CDR2 YSYEKL. The CDR3 is made up of 16 amino acids. Trimming took off 0 bases at V and 1 base at J, with 13 bases between the two ends. The CDR3 is CASSQDPGVGSYEQYF. CDR3 bases: TGCGCCAGCAGCCAAGACCCAGGGGTTGGATCCTACGAGCAGTACTTC.

The chain combines TRBV5-1 with TRBJ2-1; D is uncertain. The ends were cut back, 0 bases at V and 8 bases at J, with 15 bases in the middle. The CDR3 consists of 15 residues. Germline V CDR1 and CDR2: SGHRS, YFSETQ. CDR3 in DNA: TGCGCCAGCAGCTTGGCGGGTGGGTTCTGGCATGAGCAGTTCTTC. Its protein product is CASSLAGGFWHEQFF. Based on the CDR3 plus reference TRBV5-1 and TRBJ2-1, the full variable domain is KAGVTQTPRYLIKTRGQQVTLSCSPISGHRSVSWYQQTPGQGLQFLFEYFSETQRNKGNFPGRFSGRQFSNSRSEMNVSTLELGDSALYLCASSLAGGFWHEQFFGPGTRLTVL.

This clone was seen just once. The V gene is TRBV6-5, the J gene TRBJ2-7; 8 bases are a match to TRBD1. Germline V gene data show CDR1 as MNHEY and CDR2 as SVGAGI. There are 16 residues in the CDR3. J gave up 1 base and V 0 bases, and 5 bases lay outside the gene matches. CDR3 bases: TGTGCCAGCAGTTACTCGACAGGGGAGGTATCCTACGAGCAGTACTTC. Translation: CASSYSTGEVSYEQYF.

Many counts were recorded for this clone. The chain links TRBV5-6 to TRBJ1-3, with TRBD1 matching over 8 bases. The length of the CDR3 is 17 residues. CDR1 is SGHDT, CDR2 YYEEEE, per germline. Trimming took 1 base from V and 1 from J; bases not matched to a gene: 7. The CDR3 protein is CASSLKGRGLSGNTIYF. Written as DNA, the CDR3 is TGTGCCAGCAGCTTGAAGGGCAGGGGGCTTTCTGGAAACACCATATATTTT. Full variable domain (rest looked up from reference TRBV5-6 and TRBJ1-3): DAGVTQSPTHLIKTRGQQVTLRCSPKSGHDTVSWYQQALGQGPQFIFQYYEEEERQRGNFPDRFSGHQFPNYSSELNVNALLLGDSALYLCASSLKGRGLSGNTIYFGEGSWLTVV.

The V gene is TRBV7-9, the J gene TRBJ2-7; D is perhaps TRBD1 (5 bases). The germline CDR1 and CDR2 sequences are SEHNR and FQNEAQ (reference sequence). V lost 1 base to trimming and J lost 0 bases, with 7 bases between them. The CDR3 is 14 residues long. The CDR3 DNA follows: TGTGCCAGCAGCTTAGATGACAGCTCCTACGAGCAGTACTTC. Protein sequence: CASSLDDSSYEQYF.

This clone was observed a few times. This chain connects TRBV7-9 to TRBJ2-7; 8 bases agree with TRBD1. The length of the CDR3 is 15 residues. Germline trimming cut 6 bases from V and 4 bases from J; bases unmatched to any gene: 11. The germline CDR1 and CDR2 sequences are SEHNR and FQNEAQ (reference sequence). For the CDR3, the DNA is TGTGCCAGCAGGGGGATCCGGGACAGGCCGTACGAGCAGTACTTC. The encoded protein is CASRGIRDRPYEQYF.

This clone was observed a few times. The J gene is TRBJ2-3, the V gene TRBV5-6; 12 bases match TRBD2. After removal of 4 bases from V and 0 bases from J, the junction contained 9 bases not matched to a gene. This CDR3 spans 18 amino acids. Germline values: CDR1 SGHDT, CDR2 YYEEEE. The CDR3 DNA reads TGTGCCAGCAGCACTAGCGGGGGGCTGCGAACTAGCACAGATACGCAGTATTTT. Protein product: CASSTSGGLRTSTDTQYF.

This clone was seen only once. The rearrangement links TRBV19 to TRBJ2-7; 8 bases line up with TRBD1. V lost 4 bases and J lost 5; bases outside the gene matches: 7. The CDR3 has 14 amino acids. CDR1 is LNHDA and CDR2 is SQIVND in the germline V gene (reference sequence). The CDR3 DNA sequence: TGTGCCAGTAGTACTACAGGGGGTCTCGACGAGCAGTACTTC. As protein: CASSTTGGLDEQYF.

The chain combines TRBV5-4 with TRBJ2-7; D remains ambiguous. Trimming took 4 bases from V and 2 from J, leaving 13 bases between them. CDR3 size: 14 residues. The V gene's germline CDR1 is SGHNT and CDR2 YYREEE (reference sequence). The CDR3 loop is CASSPNSVAYEQYF. CDR3 nucleotide sequence: TGTGCCAGCAGCCCAAATTCGGTAGCCTACGAGCAGTACTTC.